A single sample gave rise to the 16 T cell receptor beta chains below, sequenced in a study of blood T cell repertoires in COVID-19. This table comes from immunoSEQ multiplex PCR, and its TCRdb copy is limited to in-frame clones, with some not included. In the table there are around 42,000 clones, around 81% of which are singletons. What was sequenced was peripheral blood. The receptors originated from a woman aged 80 or over with acute or convalescent COVID-19.

This chain links TRBV3-1 (or the pseudogene TRBV3-2) with TRBJ2-7; possibly TRBD2 for D (6 bases). The length of the CDR3 is 15 residues. V lost 4 bases, J lost 3 bases, and 16 bases lay in between. Germline-derived CDR1 and CDR2 are LGHDT and YNNKEL (reference sequence). The CDR3: CASSPGLVGGYEQYF. CDR3 DNA: TGTGCCAGCAGCCCTGGACTGGTGGGGGGCTACGAGCAGTACTTC.

CDR3 sequence: CASSPPEGFDEKLFF. CDR3 DNA: TGTGCCAGCAGCCCACCAGAGGGATTCGATGAAAAACTGTTTTTT. The chain employs TRBV7-2 and TRBJ1-4; no firm D call. Germline-derived CDR1 and CDR2 are SGHTA and FQGNSA. The CDR3 has 15 residues. With 5 bases removed from V and 6 bases from J, the gap between germline ends came to 16 bases.

This clone showed up just once. The CDR3 sequence is CASSLTLTAGAFF. CDR3 nucleotides: TGTGCCAGCAGCTTAACCCTGACCGCGGGAGCTTTCTTT. The chain recombines TRBV7-2 with TRBJ1-1; D gene uncertain. There are 13 residues in the CDR3. In germline, CDR1 is SGHTA, CDR2 FQGNSA. Deletions cut 2 bases from V and 10 bases from J, with 14 bases between.

For this clone: This sample includes further DNA sequences coding for the same CDR3. This chain's CDR3 is CASSVAPGGAYNEQFF. In DNA form, the CDR3 reads TGTGCCAGCAGCGTAGCTCCGGGGGGCGCTTACAATGAGCAGTTCTTC. The V call is TRBV9, the J call TRBJ2-1; perhaps TRBD2 as D (7 bases). V lost 0 bases and J lost 4, with 14 bases in between. The CDR3 runs 16 residues. CDR1 and CDR2 from the germline V gene are SGDLS and YYNGEE.

V and J are TRBV3-1 (or the pseudogene TRBV3-2) and TRBJ1-1, with TRBD1 matching 7 bases. J gave up 4 bases and V 7 bases, and 6 bases lay outside the gene matches. The CDR3 is 13 amino acids. The germline V gene has CDR1 LGHDT and CDR2 YNNKEL (reference sequence). CDR3 coding DNA: TGTGCCAGCAATCACAGGGGCACCACTGAAGCTTTCTTT. Translation gives CASNHRGTTEAFF.

The CDR3 bases are TGTGCCAGTAGCGCCCGAGGCGGGGGAGTCGAGCAGTTCTTC. Protein: CASSARGGGVEQFF. V gene TRBV28 combines with J gene TRBJ2-1, with TRBD2 matching 7 bases. The germline gives CDR1 MDHEN, CDR2 SYDVKM. V lost 9 bases to trimming and J lost 10 bases; unmatched junction nucleotides: 15. CDR3 length: 14 amino acids.

This chain connects TRBV9 to TRBJ2-2, with D perhaps matching TRBD2 (6 bases). The CDR3 sequence is 14 residues long. Trimming removed 4 bases at V and 7 bases at J, with 14 bases between. In germline, CDR1 is SGDLS, CDR2 YYNGEE. CDR3 loop: CASSPRGGNGELFF. The CDR3 bases are TGTGCCAGCAGCCCAAGGGGAGGCAACGGGGAGCTGTTTTTT.

This clone was detected once. This sequence joins TRBV6-1 and TRBJ1-2; 10 bases map to TRBD1. CDR3 length: 17 amino acids. V lost 1 base and J lost 0; bases outside the gene matches: 5. Germline V gene sequence: CDR1 MNHNS, CDR2 SASEGT. This chain's CDR3 is CASSEGGQGTSNYGYTF. The CDR3 region has the DNA TGTGCCAGCAGTGAAGGGGGACAGGGGACGTCTAACTATGGCTACACCTTC.

The table lists this clone with a count of one. The chain's CDR3 is CASSILITDTQYF. The CDR3, as DNA: TGTGCCAGTAGTATCCTAATCACAGATACGCAGTATTTT. The chain links TRBV19 to TRBJ2-3; D is unclear. Between the trimmed V and J ends, which lost 3 bases and 2 bases, there was a span of 6 bases. The CDR3 consists of 13 residues. The germline V gene encodes CDR1 LNHDA and CDR2 SQIVND (reference sequence).

This chain uses TRBV5-1 with TRBJ1-4; 9 positions agree with TRBD1. J lost 8 bases, V lost 3 bases, and 5 bases had no gene match. Germline values: CDR1 SGHRS, CDR2 YFSETQ. The CDR3 runs 14 residues. For the CDR3, the DNA is TGCGCCAGCAGCTACAGGGGGCCGGGGGAAAAACTGTTTTTT. This codes for CASSYRGPGEKLFF.

The rearrangement links TRBV5-1 to TRBJ2-6, with 7 nucleotides matching TRBD1. The germline V gene has CDR1 SGHRS and CDR2 YFSETQ. V was clipped by 4 bases and J by 0 bases; unmatched bases: 10. The CDR3 consists of 18 residues. This CDR3 is CASSPTGYYSSGANVLTF. The CDR3 DNA reads TGCGCCAGCAGCCCGACAGGGTACTATTCCTCTGGGGCCAACGTCCTGACTTTC.

The V gene is TRBV7-9, the J gene TRBJ1-1, with a possible D match to TRBD1 (5 bases). With 1 base removed from V and 4 bases from J, the gap between germline ends came to 10 bases. The CDR3 is made up of 14 amino acids. Germline-derived CDR1 and CDR2 are SEHNR and FQNEAQ (reference sequence). CDR3 residues: CASSLVGGITEAFF. DNA of the CDR3: TGTGCCAGCAGCTTAGTCGGGGGGATCACTGAAGCTTTCTTT.

This clone has only a few counts. The chain is built from TRBV7-2 and TRBJ2-3, with TRBD2 matching over 9 bases. The CDR3 spans 16 residues. Losses at the gene ends were 6 bases for V and 0 bases for J; bases not matched to a gene: 7. In germline, CDR1 is SGHTA, CDR2 FQGNSA. CDR3 sequence (DNA): TGTGCCAGCAGTTTCGTAGCGGGGGCGAGCACAGATACGCAGTATTTT. Encoded protein: CASSFVAGASTDTQYF.

J is TRBJ1-1 and V is TRBV5-1; TRBD1 is a possible D gene (5 bases). Germline CDR1 reads SGHRS; CDR2 reads YFSETQ. Deletions cut 1 base from V and 5 bases from J, with 12 bases between. CDR3 size: 14 residues. DNA for the CDR3: TGCGCCAGCAGCTTGAATAGACGGGGGACTGAAGCTTTCTTT. Its translation: CASSLNRRGTEAFF.

The chain couples TRBV4-2 to TRBJ2-7; no definite D call. Germline CDR1 is LGHNA and CDR2 is YNFKEQ. This CDR3 has 14 amino acids. V lost 0 bases and J lost 4, with 10 bases in between. Written as DNA, the CDR3 is TGTGCCAGCAGCCAAGATTATCCAGGTTACGAGCAGTACTTC. Its translation is CASSQDYPGYEQYF.

This clone has only a few counts. The V gene is TRBV19, the J gene TRBJ1-2; unclear D gene. Germline CDR1 and CDR2: LNHDA and SQIVND (reference sequence). Deletions cut 2 bases from V and 4 bases from J, with 8 bases between. The CDR3 is 13 amino acids. The CDR3 loop reads CASSINSGYGYTF. CDR3 sequence (DNA): TGTGCCAGTAGTATAAACAGTGGCTATGGCTACACCTTC.